This T cell receptor beta chain was obtained from a study of blood T cell repertoires in COVID-19. Study background: COVID-19 samples collected from the United States, Italy and Spain covered acute and convalescent phases. PBMCs, B-cell-depleted T cells, or T cells were the source of the cDNA or gDNA that made up the material.

CDR1 is SGHTA, CDR2 FQGTGA, per germline. The CDR3 spans 17 residues. The junction had 4 bases not matched to a gene; V was cut back by 0 bases and J by 1 base. In the source study's methods: Amplification of reference gene primers provided the estimated nucleated cell counts. The repertoire was sequenced with immunoSEQ multiplex PCR; TCRdb's copy has only in-frame clones and lacks some. Clonal size and the V and J genes are those of that table, whereas D and trimming came from the DNA. The sample has around 160,000 clones, approximately 90% seen once; the top ten hold around 0.99%. This TCR derives from a man between 18 and 29 years old with acute or convalescent COVID-19. V is TRBV7-3 and J is TRBJ2-3; 10 nucleotides line up with TRBD2. Material for sequencing was peripheral blood. The CDR3 nucleotides read TGTGCCAGCAGCTTAACGGCTAGCGGGGGCCGCACAGATACGCAGTATTTT. As protein: CASSLTASGGRTDTQYF.